This T cell receptor (beta chain) was captured by sequencing in a study of T cell clonotyping in hematopoietic cell transplantation. Whole-study findings and limits: After transplant, recipient diversity fell while pathologically expanded clonotypes grew through day 180. Broader posttransplant TCR repertoire diversity was predicted by graft donor and pretransplant recipient Inverse Simpson Index values. CD4 and CD8 repertoire contributions could not be separated without sorting.

This clone is a singleton in its sample. What it binds is not known. Trimming took 8 bases from V and 4 from J, leaving 11 bases between them. This CDR3 comprises 12 residues. CDR1 and CDR2 (germline): MDHEN, SYDVKM. Clones were sequenced by immunoSEQ multiplex PCR, and TCRdb holds only the in-frame ones, with some missing. The sample carries 13,000 or so clones, roughly 92% recorded once. Recipients were bled about 28 days pretransplant and at posttransplant days 30, 100, 180. The TCR sequence derives from a female patient aged 50 to 60 who had an allogeneic stem cell transplant from an unrelated donor, so the T cells may come from the graft donor. Some clones in this sample may be carry-over from other donors' samples. Specimen: PBMCs, collected 100 days after allogeneic stem cell transplant. The rearrangement joins TRBV28 to TRBJ1-2; D is undetermined. The CDR3 sequence: CASQTAPYGYTF. The CDR3 bases are TGTGCCAGCCAGACGGCTCCCTATGGCTACACCTTC.